The next 3 T cell receptor beta chains were all read from a single sample in a study of identical twins. TCRdb re-analysed the 5' RACE reads in MiXCR, keeping a single row per CDR3 protein. Counted here are about 690,000 distinct CDR3 sequences, approximately 6% occurring once; the ten biggest clones make up 1.5% to 2%. Sequencing input: naive T cells sorted from blood. The receptors shown here come from a man in his late teens or twenties in good health.

This clonotype has ten or more counts. The chain has TRBV10-3 and TRBJ1-3; no clear D gene. Between the trimmed V and J ends, which lost 10 bases and 2 bases, there was a span of 12 bases. The germline gives CDR1 ENHRY, CDR2 SYGVKD. There are 13 residues in the CDR3. CDR3 protein: CAKQKDPGNTIYF. The CDR3 nucleotides read TGTGCCAAGCAGAAAGACCCTGGAAACACCATATATTTT.

The CDR3 DNA follows: TGTGCCAGCAGGACCGCGGGGGACTTACAGCCCCAGCATTTT. Translated, it gives CASRTAGDLQPQHF. The chain carries TRBV6-1 and TRBJ1-5; a possible D gene is TRBD1 (5 bases). The CDR3 is made up of 14 amino acids. Germline-derived CDR1 and CDR2 are MNHNS and SASEGT. The V gene lost 6 bases and the J gene lost 7 bases, with 16 bases spanning the gap.

V is TRBV15 and J is TRBJ2-1, with TRBD2 identical over 8 bases. Looked up from germline, CDR1 is LNHNV and CDR2 is YYDKDF (reference sequence). V shed 0 bases, J shed 9 bases, and the junction held 7 bases outside the gene matches. The CDR3 length is 15 residues. CDR3 sequence reads: CATSRDQGLGSEQFF. The DNA for the CDR3 is TGTGCCACCAGCAGAGATCAGGGACTAGGTAGTGAGCAGTTCTTC.